This T cell receptor beta chain is from a study of long-term antiretroviral therapy in people with HIV. Run at survey level, the immunoSEQ assay was version v3.0. The method was immunoSEQ multiplex PCR; TCRdb's version includes in-frame clones alone and lacks a portion of them. This sample has some 17,000 clones, with around 81% found just once. There were no participants with HIV treated outside the United States. CDR3 length: 16 amino acids. Trimming removed 5 bases at V and 3 bases at J, with 18 bases between. Germline CDR1 and CDR2: MNHEY and SMNVEV (reference sequence). The receptor was isolated from a man aged 45-65 years with HIV. The input for sequencing was unsorted PBMCs, taken 0.3 years before starting antiretroviral therapy. The V call is TRBV27, the J call TRBJ2-3; a possible D gene is TRBD2 (7 bases). The CDR3 nucleotides read TGTGCCAGCAGTCCGATAGTACAGGGAGGGACAGATACGCAGTATTTT. This codes for CASSPIVQGGTDTQYF.